What follows is one TCR beta chain and its context. This sample was included in a study of blood T cell repertoires in COVID-19. Study context: The United States, Italy and Spain were the sources of the acute and convalescent COVID-19 samples. PBMCs, B-cell-depleted T cells, or T cells were the source of the cDNA or gDNA that made up the material.

V dropped 0 bases and J dropped 8; count of bases not matched to a gene: 4. Per germline, CDR1 KGHSH and CDR2 LQKENI. The CDR3 spans 15 residues. In the authors' methods: The assay estimated nucleated cells by amplifying reference gene primers. Here immunoSEQ multiplex PCR was the method, and the copy in TCRdb shows in-frame clones only, minus some. That table supplies the V and J calls and clone size; D and trimming were determined from the DNA. The sample records over 50,000 clones, 75% to 90% being singletons. The chain links TRBV18 to TRBJ2-7, with TRBD2 identical over 13 bases. The TCR comes from a human donor in a cohort sampled during active COVID-19. Sequences were obtained from peripheral blood. This CDR3 is CASSPPGLAGVKQYF. The CDR3 coding sequence is TGTGCCAGCTCACCACCAGGACTAGCGGGAGTAAAGCAGTACTTC.